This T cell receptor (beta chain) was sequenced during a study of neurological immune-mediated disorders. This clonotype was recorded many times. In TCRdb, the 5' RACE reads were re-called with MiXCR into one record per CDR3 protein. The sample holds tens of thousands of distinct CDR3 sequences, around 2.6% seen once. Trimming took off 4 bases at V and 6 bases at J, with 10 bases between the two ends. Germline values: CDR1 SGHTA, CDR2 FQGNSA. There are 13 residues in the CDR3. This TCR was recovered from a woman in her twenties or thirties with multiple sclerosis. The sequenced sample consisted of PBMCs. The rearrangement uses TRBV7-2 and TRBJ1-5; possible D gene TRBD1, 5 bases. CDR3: CASSSPGRQPQHF. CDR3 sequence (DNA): TGTGCCAGCAGCTCGCCGGGACGTCAGCCCCAGCATTTT.